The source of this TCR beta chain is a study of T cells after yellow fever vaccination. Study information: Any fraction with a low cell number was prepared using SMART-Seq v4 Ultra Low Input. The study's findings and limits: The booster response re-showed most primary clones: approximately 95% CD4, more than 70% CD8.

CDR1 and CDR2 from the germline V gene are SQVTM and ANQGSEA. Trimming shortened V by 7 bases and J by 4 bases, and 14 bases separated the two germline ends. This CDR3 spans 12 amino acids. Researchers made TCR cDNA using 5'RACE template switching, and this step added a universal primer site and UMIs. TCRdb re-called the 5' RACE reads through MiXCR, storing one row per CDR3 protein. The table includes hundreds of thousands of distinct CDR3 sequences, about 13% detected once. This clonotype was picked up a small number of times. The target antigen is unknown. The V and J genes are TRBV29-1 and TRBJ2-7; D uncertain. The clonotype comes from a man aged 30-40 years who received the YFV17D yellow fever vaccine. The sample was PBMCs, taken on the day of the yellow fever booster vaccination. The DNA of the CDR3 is TGCAGCGCCGGAAAAGGCAGGTACGAGCAGTACTTC. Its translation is CSAGKGRYEQYF.